These 2 T cell receptor beta chains were all obtained from the same sample, sequenced in a study of blood T cell repertoires in COVID-19. TCRdb's copy holds only in-frame clones and misses some; the assay was immunoSEQ multiplex PCR. The sample contains tens of thousands of clones, around 73% of which appear only once. Sequenced sample: PBMCs or T cells enriched from blood (not recorded which). These receptors were obtained from a woman between 50 and 59 years old with acute COVID-19.

CDR3 nucleotides: TGTGCCAGCAGTGTAGGGAGCTACAATGAGCAGTTCTTC. Translated: CASSVGSYNEQFF. The chain is built from TRBV6-4 and TRBJ2-1, with D possibly TRBD2 on 5 matching bases. The CDR3 covers 13 residues. Deletions cut 4 bases from V and 3 bases from J, with 7 bases between. Germline values: CDR1 MRHNA, CDR2 SNTAGT.

The V and J genes are TRBV19 and TRBJ1-6; 9 bases match TRBD1. After removal of 9 bases from V and 9 bases from J, the junction contained 12 bases not matched to a gene. CDR1 is LNHDA and CDR2 is SQIVND in the germline V gene (reference sequence). The CDR3 covers 15 residues. The CDR3 loop reads CASASRGTGISPLHF. CDR3 sequence (DNA): TGTGCCAGCGCCTCGCGCGGGACAGGGATTTCACCCCTCCACTTT.